The table lists the clone carrying this T cell receptor (beta chain) with a few counts. The antigen is not known. This sample is part of a study of T cell responses to AZD1222 COVID-19 vaccine. Across the whole study: Second-dose intervals near 4 or 12 weeks were combined.

Study outcomes and limitations: Samples come after the peak T cell response, not at day 14. Possibly, clonal diversity was underestimated; donors were largely white British and included more females. Close to half of spike-specific TCRs reportedly recognize unmutated variant regions.

CDR1 and CDR2 from the germline V gene are SGHNT and YYREEE (reference sequence). V lost 0 bases, J lost 2 bases, and 4 bases stayed unmatched. This CDR3 is built from 15 residues. Sequenced by immunoSEQ multiplex PCR; TCRdb stores in-frame clones only, minus some. Among about 100,000 clones listed, about 87% were seen once. The sample was peripheral blood, taken on day 0 of AZD1222 vaccination. The clonotype was recovered from an adult in good health. This chain joins TRBV5-4 and TRBJ2-5, with 7 nucleotides matching TRBD2. In DNA form, the CDR3 reads TGTGCCAGCAGCTTGGGCGGGGGTGTTCAAGAGACCCAGTACTTC. Translated: CASSLGGGVQETQYF.